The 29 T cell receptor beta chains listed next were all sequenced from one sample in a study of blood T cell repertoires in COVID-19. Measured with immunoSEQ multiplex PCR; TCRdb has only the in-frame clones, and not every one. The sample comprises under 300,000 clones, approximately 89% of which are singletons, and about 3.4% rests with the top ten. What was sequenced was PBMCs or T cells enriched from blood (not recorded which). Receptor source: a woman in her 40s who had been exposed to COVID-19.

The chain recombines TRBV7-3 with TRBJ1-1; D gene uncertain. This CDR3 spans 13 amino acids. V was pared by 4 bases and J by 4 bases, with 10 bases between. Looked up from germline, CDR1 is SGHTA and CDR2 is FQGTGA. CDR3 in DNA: TGTGCCAGCAGCTCCTTACATATCACTGAAGCTTTCTTT. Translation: CASSSLHITEAFF.

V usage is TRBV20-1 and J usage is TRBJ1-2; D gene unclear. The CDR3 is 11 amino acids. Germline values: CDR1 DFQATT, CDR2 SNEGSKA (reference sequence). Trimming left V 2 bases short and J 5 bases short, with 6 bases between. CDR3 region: CSARPMYGYTF. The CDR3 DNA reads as TGCAGTGCTAGACCTATGTATGGCTACACCTTC.

CDR3 nucleotides: TGTGCCAGCAGCGGAACAGGGAATTCACCCCTCCACTTT. Translation: CASSGTGNSPLHF. The chain joins TRBV6-2 or TRBV6-3 to TRBJ1-6; possibly TRBD1 for D (6 bases). This CDR3 has 13 residues. Germline CDR1 reads MNHEY; CDR2 reads SVGEGT. Trimming removed 6 bases from V and 7 bases from J, with 10 bases in between.

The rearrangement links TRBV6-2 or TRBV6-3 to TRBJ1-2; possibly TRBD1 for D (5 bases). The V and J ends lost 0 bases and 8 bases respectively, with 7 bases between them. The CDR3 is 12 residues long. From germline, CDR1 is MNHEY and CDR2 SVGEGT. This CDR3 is CASSYSQGGYTF. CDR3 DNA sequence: TGTGCCAGCAGTTACTCCCAGGGCGGCTACACCTTC.

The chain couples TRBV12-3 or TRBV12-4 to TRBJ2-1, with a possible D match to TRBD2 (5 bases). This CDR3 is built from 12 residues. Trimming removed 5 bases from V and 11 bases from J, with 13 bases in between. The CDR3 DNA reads TGTGCCAGCAGTCTAAACCGGGATCAGCAGTTCTTC. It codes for CASSLNRDQQFF.

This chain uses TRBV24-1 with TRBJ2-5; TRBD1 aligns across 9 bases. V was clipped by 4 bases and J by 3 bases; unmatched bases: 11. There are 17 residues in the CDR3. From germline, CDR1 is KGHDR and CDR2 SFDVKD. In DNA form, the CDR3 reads TGTGCCACCAGTGACCCAAGGGCGGGACAGGGCAAAGAGACCCAGTACTTC. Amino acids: CATSDPRAGQGKETQYF.

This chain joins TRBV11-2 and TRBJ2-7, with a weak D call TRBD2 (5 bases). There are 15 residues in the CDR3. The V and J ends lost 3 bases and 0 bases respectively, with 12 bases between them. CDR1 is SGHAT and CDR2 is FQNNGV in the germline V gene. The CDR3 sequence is CASSFSVLSSYEQYV. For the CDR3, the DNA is TGTGCCAGCAGCTTTAGCGTTCTTTCCTCCTACGAGCAGTACGTC.

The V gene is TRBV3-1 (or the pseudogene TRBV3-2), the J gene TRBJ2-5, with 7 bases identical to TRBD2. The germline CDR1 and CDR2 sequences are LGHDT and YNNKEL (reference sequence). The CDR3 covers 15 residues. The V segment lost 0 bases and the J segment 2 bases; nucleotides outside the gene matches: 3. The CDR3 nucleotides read TGTGCCAGCAGCCAAGATGGCGGGGGACAAGAGACCCAGTACTTC. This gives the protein CASSQDGGGQETQYF.

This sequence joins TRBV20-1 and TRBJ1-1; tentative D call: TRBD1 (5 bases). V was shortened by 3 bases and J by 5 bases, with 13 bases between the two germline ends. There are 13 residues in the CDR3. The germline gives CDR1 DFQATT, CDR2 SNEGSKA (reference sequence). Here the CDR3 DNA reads TGCAGTGCTAGTCGGGGGTATGGGACTGAAGCTTTCTTT. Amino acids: CSASRGYGTEAFF.

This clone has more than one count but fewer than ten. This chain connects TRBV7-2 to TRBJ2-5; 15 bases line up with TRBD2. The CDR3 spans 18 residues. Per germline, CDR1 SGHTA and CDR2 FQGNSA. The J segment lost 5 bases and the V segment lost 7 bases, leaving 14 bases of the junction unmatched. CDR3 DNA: TGTGCCAGCACCTCACTAGGGACTAGCGGGAGGTTCCCGGAGACCCAGTACTTC. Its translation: CASTSLGTSGRFPETQYF.

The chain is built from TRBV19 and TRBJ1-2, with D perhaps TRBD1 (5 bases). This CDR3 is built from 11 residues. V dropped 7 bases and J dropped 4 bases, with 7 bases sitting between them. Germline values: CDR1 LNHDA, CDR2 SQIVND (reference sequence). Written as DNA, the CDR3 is TGTGCCAGTATGGGGGGCTATGGCTACACCTTC. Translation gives CASMGGYGYTF.

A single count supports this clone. The CDR3 loop is CSVGLRDTSTTGELFF. The DNA of the CDR3 is TGCAGCGTTGGCCTACGGGACACATCTACCACCGGGGAGCTGTTTTTT. The chain couples TRBV29-1 to TRBJ2-2; weak D call: TRBD1 (6 bases). This CDR3 is built from 16 residues. Germline CDR1 reads SQVTM; CDR2 reads ANQGSEA. V was cut by 4 bases and J by 4 bases, with 19 bases left in between.

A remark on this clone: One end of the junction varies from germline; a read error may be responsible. The CDR3 DNA reads TGTGCCAGCTCCCTTAGAACAGGAGCTGGGGCCAACGTCCTGACCTTC. It codes for CASSLRTGAGANVLTF. This chain links TRBV2 with TRBJ2-6, with D perhaps matching TRBD1 (5 bases). The CDR3 consists of 16 residues. Germline CDR1 SNHLY, CDR2 FYNNEI.

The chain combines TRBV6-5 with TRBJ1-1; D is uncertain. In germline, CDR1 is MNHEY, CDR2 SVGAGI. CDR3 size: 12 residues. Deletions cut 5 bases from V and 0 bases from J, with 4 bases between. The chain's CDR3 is CASSIMNTEAFF. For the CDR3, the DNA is TGTGCCAGCAGTATCATGAACACTGAAGCTTTCTTT.

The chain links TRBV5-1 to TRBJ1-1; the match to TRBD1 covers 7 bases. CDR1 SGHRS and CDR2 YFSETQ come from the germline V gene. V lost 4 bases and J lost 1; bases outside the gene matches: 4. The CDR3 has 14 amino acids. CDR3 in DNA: TGCGCCAGCAGCCTGGGACAGAAGAACACTGAAGCTTTCTTT. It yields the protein CASSLGQKNTEAFF.

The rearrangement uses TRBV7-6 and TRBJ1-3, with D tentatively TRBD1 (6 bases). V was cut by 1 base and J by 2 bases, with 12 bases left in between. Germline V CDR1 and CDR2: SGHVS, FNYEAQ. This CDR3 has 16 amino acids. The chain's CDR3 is CASSLGGTGPGNTIYF. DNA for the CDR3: TGTGCCAGCAGCTTAGGGGGAACAGGGCCTGGAAACACCATATATTTT. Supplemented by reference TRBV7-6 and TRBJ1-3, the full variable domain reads GAGVSQSPRYKVTKRGQDVALRCDPISGHVSLYWYRQALGQGPEFLTYFNYEAQQDKSGLPNDRFSAERPEGSISTLTIQRTEQRDSAMYRCASSLGGTGPGNTIYFGEGSWLTVV.

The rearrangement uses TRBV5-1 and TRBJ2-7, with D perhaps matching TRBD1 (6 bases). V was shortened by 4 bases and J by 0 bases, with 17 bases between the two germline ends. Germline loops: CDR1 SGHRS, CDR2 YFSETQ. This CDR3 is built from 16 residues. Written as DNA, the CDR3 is TGCGCCAGCAGCCAAGTACAGGGTATCGGCTCCTACGAGCAGTACTTC. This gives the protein CASSQVQGIGSYEQYF.

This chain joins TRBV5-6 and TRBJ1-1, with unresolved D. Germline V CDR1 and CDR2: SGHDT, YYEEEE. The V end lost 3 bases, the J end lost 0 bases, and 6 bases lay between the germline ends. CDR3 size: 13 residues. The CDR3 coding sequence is TGTGCCAGCAGCTACGACATGAACACTGAAGCTTTCTTT. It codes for CASSYDMNTEAFF.

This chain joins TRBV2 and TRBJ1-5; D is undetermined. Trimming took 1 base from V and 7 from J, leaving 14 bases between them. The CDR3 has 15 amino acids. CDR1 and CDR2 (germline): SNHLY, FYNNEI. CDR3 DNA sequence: TGTGCCAGCAGTGAAGTAGAGAGGGCCGAACAGCCCCAGCATTTT. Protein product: CASSEVERAEQPQHF.

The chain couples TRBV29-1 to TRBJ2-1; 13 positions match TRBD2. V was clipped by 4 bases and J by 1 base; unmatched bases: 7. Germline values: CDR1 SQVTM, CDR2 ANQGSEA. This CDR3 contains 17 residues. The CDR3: CSVAGTSGDFSYNEQFF. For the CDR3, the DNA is TGCAGCGTTGCCGGGACTAGCGGGGATTTTTCCTACAATGAGCAGTTCTTC.

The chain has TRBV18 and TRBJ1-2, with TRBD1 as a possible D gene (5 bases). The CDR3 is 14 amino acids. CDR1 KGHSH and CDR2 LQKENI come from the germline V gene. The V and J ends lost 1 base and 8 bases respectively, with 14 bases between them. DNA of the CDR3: TGTGCCAGCTCACCACAGGAAAGGGCAGGGGGCTACACCTTC. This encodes CASSPQERAGGYTF. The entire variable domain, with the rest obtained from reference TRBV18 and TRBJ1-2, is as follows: NAGVMQNPRHLVRRRGQEARLRCSPMKGHSHVYWYRQLPEEGLKFMVYLQKENIIDESGMPKERFSAEFPKEGPSILRIQQVVRGDSAAYFCASSPQERAGGYTFGSGTRLTVV.

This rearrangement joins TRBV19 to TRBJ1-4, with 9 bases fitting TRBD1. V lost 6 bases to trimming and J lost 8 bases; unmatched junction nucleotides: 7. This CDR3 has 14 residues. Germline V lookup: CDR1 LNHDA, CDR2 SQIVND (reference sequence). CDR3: CASSPGQGSEKLFF. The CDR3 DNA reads TGTGCCAGTAGCCCGGGACAGGGAAGCGAAAAACTGTTTTTT.

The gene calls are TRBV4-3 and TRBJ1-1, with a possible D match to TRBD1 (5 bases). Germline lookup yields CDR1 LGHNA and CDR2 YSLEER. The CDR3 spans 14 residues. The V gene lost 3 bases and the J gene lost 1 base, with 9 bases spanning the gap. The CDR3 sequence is CASSQIGQNTEAFF. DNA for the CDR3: TGCGCCAGCAGCCAGATAGGACAGAACACTGAAGCTTTCTTT.

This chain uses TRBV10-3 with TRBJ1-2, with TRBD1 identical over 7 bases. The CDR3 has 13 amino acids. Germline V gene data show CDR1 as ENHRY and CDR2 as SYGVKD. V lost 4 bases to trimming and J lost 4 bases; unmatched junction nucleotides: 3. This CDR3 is CAISGDSSYGYTF. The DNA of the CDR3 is TGTGCCATCAGTGGGGACAGCTCCTATGGCTACACCTTC.

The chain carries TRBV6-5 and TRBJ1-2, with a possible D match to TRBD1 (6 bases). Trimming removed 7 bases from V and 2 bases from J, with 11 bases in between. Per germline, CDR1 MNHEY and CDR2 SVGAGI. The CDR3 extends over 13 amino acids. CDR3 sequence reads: CASTYRENYGYTF. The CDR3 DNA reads TGTGCCAGCACCTACAGGGAGAACTATGGCTACACCTTC.

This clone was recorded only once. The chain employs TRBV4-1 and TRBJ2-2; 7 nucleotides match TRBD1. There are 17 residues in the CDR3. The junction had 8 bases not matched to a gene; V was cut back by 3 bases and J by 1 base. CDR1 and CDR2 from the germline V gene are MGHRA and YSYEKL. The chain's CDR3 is CASSQMGQRVNTGELFF. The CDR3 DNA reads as TGCGCCAGCAGCCAGATGGGACAGAGAGTGAACACCGGGGAGCTGTTTTTT.

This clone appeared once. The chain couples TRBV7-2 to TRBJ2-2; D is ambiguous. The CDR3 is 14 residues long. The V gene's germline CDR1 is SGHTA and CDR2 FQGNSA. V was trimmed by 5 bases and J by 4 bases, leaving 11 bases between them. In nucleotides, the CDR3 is TGTGCCAGCAGCAGGAGACTCCTCACCGGGGAGCTGTTTTTT. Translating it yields CASSRRLLTGELFF.

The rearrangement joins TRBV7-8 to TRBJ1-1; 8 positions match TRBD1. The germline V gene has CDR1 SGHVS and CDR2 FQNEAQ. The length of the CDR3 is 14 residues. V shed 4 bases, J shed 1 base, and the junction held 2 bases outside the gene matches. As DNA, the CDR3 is TGTGCCAGCAGCTATGGGACAGGGAACACTGAAGCTTTCTTT. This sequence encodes CASSYGTGNTEAFF.

This CDR3 reads CASSTSGGVRQFF. The CDR3 nucleotides read TGTGCCAGCAGCACCTCGGGGGGGGTCAGGCAGTTCTTC. The rearrangement links TRBV3-1 (or the pseudogene TRBV3-2) to TRBJ2-1; 8 nucleotides agree with TRBD2. This CDR3 comprises 13 residues. From germline, CDR1 is LGHDT and CDR2 YNNKEL (reference sequence). Losses at the gene ends were 5 bases for V and 12 bases for J; bases not matched to a gene: 9.